This T cell receptor (beta chain) was sequenced during a study of beta chain features in type 1 diabetes. General observations from the study: Significant though moderate, a shortening of TCRB CDR3s appeared in all four CD4+ subsets of Type 1 diabetes patients. Insertions at VDJ junctions were less frequent in type 1 diabetes patients. These patients also deleted more nucleotides at the same junctions.

A word on this clone: Its specificity is unknown. This specimen includes other DNA sequences encoding the same CDR3.

The isolated RNA, all of it, was reverse transcribed, so expressed TCRB transcripts were what got sequenced. Read counts averaged approximately 3.5 million for samples of naive, central memory and regulatory T cells. Measured with immunoSEQ multiplex PCR; TCRdb has only the in-frame clones, and not every one. In the table there are more than 300,000 clones, roughly 12% of which are singletons. Every donor provided one heparinised blood draw, which averaged about 116 mL. Using CD45RO/CCR7/CD25/CD127/CD95/CD27, CD4+ naive, central memory, regulatory and stem cell-like memory cells were sorted. J gave up 1 base and V 6 bases, and 4 bases lay outside the gene matches. Germline V gene sequence: CDR1 MNHEY, CDR2 SVGAGI. The CDR3 is made up of 14 amino acids.

The TCR sequence derives from a woman under 30 with type 1 diabetes. The V call is TRBV6-5, the J call TRBJ2-3; 7 bases line up with TRBD2. Sequenced sample: naive CD4+ T cells from blood. The CDR3 protein is CASRRAGGTDTQYF. The CDR3 DNA follows: TGTGCCAGCAGACGGGCGGGGGGCACAGATACGCAGTATTTT.